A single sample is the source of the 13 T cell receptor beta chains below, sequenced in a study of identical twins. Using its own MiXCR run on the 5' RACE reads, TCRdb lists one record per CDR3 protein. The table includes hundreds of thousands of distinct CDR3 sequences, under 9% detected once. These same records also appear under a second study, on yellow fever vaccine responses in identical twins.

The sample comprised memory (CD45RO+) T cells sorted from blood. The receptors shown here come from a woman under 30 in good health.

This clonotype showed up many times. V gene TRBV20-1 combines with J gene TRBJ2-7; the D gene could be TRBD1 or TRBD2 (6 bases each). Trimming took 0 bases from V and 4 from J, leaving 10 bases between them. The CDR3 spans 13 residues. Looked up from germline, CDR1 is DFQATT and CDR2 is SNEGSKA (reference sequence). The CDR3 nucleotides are TGCAGTGCTAGAGACCGAGGGGGGTACGAGCAGTACGTC. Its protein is CSARDRGGYEQYV.

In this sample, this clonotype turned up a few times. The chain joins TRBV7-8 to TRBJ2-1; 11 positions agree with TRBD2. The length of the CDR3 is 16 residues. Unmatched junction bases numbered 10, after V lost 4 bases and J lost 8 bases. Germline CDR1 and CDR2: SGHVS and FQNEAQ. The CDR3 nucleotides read TGTGCCAGCAGCTCAATGACTAGCGGGGAAGGTTATGAGCAGTTCTTC. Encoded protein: CASSSMTSGEGYEQFF.

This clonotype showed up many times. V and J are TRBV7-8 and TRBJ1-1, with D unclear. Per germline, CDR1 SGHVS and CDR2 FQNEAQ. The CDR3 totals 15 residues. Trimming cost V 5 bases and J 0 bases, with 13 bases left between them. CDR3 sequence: CASSGFSMLNTEAFF. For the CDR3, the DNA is TGTGCCAGCAGCGGGTTCTCCATGTTGAACACTGAAGCTTTCTTT. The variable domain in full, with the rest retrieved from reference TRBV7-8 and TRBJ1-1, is GAGVSQSPRYKVAKRGQDVALRCDPISGHVSLFWYQQALGQGPEFLTYFQNEAQLDKSGLPSDRFFAERPEGSVSTLKIQRTQQEDSAVYLCASSGFSMLNTEAFFGQGTRLTVV.

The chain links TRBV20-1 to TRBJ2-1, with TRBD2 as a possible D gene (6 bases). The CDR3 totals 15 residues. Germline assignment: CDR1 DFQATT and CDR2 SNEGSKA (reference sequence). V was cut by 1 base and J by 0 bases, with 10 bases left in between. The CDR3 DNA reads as TGCAGTGCTAGAGGGGGGGAGCGCTCCTACAATGAGCAGTTCTTC. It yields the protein CSARGGERSYNEQFF.

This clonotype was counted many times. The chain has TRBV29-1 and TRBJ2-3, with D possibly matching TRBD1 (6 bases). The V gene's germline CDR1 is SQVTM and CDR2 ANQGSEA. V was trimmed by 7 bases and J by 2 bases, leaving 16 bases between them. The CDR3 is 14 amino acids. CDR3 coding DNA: TGCAGCGCCCTTTATGGGGGCGCCACAGATACGCAGTATTTT. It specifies CSALYGGATDTQYF.

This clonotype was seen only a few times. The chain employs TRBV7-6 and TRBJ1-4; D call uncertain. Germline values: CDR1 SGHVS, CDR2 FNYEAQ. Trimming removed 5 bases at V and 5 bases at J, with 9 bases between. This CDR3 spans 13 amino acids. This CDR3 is CASSQTENEKLFF. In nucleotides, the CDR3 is TGTGCCAGCAGCCAAACCGAGAATGAAAAACTGTTTTTT.

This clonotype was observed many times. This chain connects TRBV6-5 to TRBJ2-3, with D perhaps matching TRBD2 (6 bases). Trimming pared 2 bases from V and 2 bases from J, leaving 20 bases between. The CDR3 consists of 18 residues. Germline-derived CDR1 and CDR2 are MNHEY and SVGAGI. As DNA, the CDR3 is TGTGCCAGCAGTTACAAAACGCCGGGACTCCTCATCACAGATACGCAGTATTTT. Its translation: CASSYKTPGLLITDTQYF.

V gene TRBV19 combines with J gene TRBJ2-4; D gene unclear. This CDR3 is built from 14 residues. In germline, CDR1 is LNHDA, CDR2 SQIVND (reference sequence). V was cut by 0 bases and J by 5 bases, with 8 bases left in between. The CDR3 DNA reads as TGTGCCAGTAGTATAGACAACGGCCAAAACATTCAGTACTTC. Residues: CASSIDNGQNIQYF.

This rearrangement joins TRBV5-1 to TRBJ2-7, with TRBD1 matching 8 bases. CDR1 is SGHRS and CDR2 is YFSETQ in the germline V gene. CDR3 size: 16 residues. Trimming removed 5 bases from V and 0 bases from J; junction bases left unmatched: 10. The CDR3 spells CASSPLQGVGSYEQYF. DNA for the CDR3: TGCGCCAGCAGTCCGCTACAGGGGGTTGGCTCCTACGAGCAGTACTTC.

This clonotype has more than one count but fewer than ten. The CDR3: CASTKGGGTGGSYNEQFF. DNA of the CDR3: TGTGCCAGCACCAAGGGAGGCGGGACAGGGGGCTCCTACAATGAGCAGTTCTTC. The chain carries TRBV6-2 or TRBV6-3 and TRBJ2-1, with 11 bases identical to TRBD1. There are 18 residues in the CDR3. Per the germline V gene, CDR1 is MNHEY and CDR2 is SVGEGT. V gave up 7 bases and J gave up 0 bases; unmatched junction bases: 11.

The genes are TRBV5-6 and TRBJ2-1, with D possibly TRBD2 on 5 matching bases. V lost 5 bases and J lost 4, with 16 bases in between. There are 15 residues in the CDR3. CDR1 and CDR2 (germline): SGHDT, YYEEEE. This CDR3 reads CASRTRERVYNEQFF. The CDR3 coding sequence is TGTGCCAGCAGAACCAGAGAGAGGGTTTACAATGAGCAGTTCTTC.

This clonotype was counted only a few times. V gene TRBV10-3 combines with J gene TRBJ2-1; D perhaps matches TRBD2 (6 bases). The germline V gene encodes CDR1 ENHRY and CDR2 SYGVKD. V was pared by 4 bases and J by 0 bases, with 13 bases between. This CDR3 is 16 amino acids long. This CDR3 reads CAISGGLLSSYNEQFF. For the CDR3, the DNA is TGTGCCATCAGTGGGGGACTCTTAAGCTCCTACAATGAGCAGTTCTTC.

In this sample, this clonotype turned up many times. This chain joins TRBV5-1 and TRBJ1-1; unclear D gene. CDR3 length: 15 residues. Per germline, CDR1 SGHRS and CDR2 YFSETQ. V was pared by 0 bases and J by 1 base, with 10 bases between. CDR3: CASSLVDPRNTEAFF. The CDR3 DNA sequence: TGCGCCAGCAGCTTGGTAGACCCCCGGAACACTGAAGCTTTCTTT.